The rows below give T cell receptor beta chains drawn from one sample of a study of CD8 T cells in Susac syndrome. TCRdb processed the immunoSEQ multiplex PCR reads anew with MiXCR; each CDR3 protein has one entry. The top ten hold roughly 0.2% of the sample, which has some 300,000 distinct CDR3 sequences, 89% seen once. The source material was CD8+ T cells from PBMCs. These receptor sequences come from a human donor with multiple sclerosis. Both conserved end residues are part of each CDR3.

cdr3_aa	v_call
CASSDRDRGREQYF	TRBV27
CASSPQSGTGTYEQYF	TRBV4-1
CATLVRVPYNEQFF	TRBV19
CASSPGAGLGGAGELFF	TRBV7-3
CSVRQGGSGANVLTF	TRBV29-1
CASSAGASYEQYF	TRBV19
CASRPTTGSAYEQYF	TRBV28
CASSLPLTDTQYF	TRBV7-9
CASWGDRDSTNEKLFF	TRBV7-8
CASTRGGIQYF	TRBV28
CSAITSGGGPHYEQYF	TRBV20-1
CSVEDLTGYSYEQYF	TRBV29-1
CASSGAEQFF	TRBV9
CAWSGEKLFF	TRBV30
CASSPSYGETNYGYTF	TRBV27
CASSPTEHYEQYF	TRBV7-9
CASSQDFHEQYF	TRBV14
CASSQVLTGGSLQETQYF	TRBV4-3
CASRTVTRSGYNSPLHF	TRBV6-1
CASSILTSHQETQYF	TRBV19
CASSERASGGASTDTQYF	TRBV6-1
CASVHKRVYNEQFF	TRBV7-9
CASRPDGSYNEQFF	TRBV27